This T cell receptor beta chain is drawn from a study of early T cells in non-severe SARS-CoV-2 infection listed by TCRdb under 2021. Regarding the complete study: Because TCR sequencing was done on bulk RNA from unsorted whole blood, the alpha and beta chains could not be paired. Overall results and qualifications from the work: Matching against VDJdb was skewed toward anti-spike CD8 responses, likely underestimated virus-specific expansions, and missed private and CD4 specificities.

From a lookup of the germline V gene (reference sequence), CDR1 and CDR2 are DFQATT and SNEGSKA. Reading from cysteine to phenylalanine, the CDR3 counts 16 amino acids. Here the CDR3 DNA is all that survives: 48 bases in frame from base 1. V loses 1 base of germline sequence and J loses 0 bases, and the interval between the two ends is 13 bases. Set within a cohort of healthcare workers in London, UK, this nested case-control study involved weekly PCR testing of nasopharyngeal swabs along with blood sampling. Healthcare workers were enrolled in the week of the UK lockdown, from 23 to 31 March 2020, and were followed every week for up to roughly 15 weeks. Libraries were made using 5' RACE. Sequencer: NextSeq 500. The TCR library protocol attached unique molecular identifiers to individual cDNA molecules to correct for sequencing error and PCR bias. TCR alpha and beta chains were both sequenced, and the abundances of alpha and beta sequences in each sample were closely correlated with each other. The original pipeline was this. Decombinator V4 was used to annotate TCR sequences for V gene, J gene and CDR3. Expanded TCRs were defined as changing significantly between any two time points under a Poisson model with p below 0.0001. TCR abundances were normalised to the total number of TCRs sequenced per sample and expressed as counts per million. TRAV1-2 paired with TRAJ12, TRAJ20 or TRAJ33 defined MAIT TCRs, while TRAV10 paired with TRAJ18 defined iNKT TCRs. VDJdb, accessed 1 November 2021, was searched for CMV, EBV and SARS-CoV-2 annotated TCRs, excluding TCRs annotated for multiple antigens. Using fastp trimming at Q25 and MiXCR clonotype assembly, TCRdb reanalyzed the public sequencing data and kept in-frame beta chains. Each entry merges the rows of one CDR3 protein and shows their most common DNA and genes. TCRdb's processing, not the study's, gives the V and J calls here. The table for this sample lists about 90,000 distinct CDR3 sequences; roughly 12% of them were counted only once. Around 4.3% of the sample is taken by the ten largest.

To note about this clonotype: Its target antigen remains unknown. Per-nucleotide qualities are absent, and no much larger clonotype sits a single base away.

The clonotype was recovered from an adult who was a healthcare worker with PCR-confirmed SARS-CoV-2 infection or an uninfected control (not recorded which). The V and J segments used are TRBV20-1 and TRBJ1-3; a tentative D call is TRBD1 (5 bases match). The sequencing here drew on whole blood, taken at baseline. The nucleotide sequence reads as follows: TGCAGTGCTAGAGCCCCGGGGCTTTCCTCTGGAAACACCATATATTTT. Its translation reads: CSARAPGLSSGNTIYF.